The 21 T cell receptor beta chains presented below share a single source sample, sequenced in a study of blood T cell repertoires in COVID-19. Clones were sequenced by immunoSEQ multiplex PCR, and TCRdb holds only the in-frame ones, with some missing. The data hold hundreds of thousands of clones, with around 87% observed a single time. The sample comprised peripheral blood. Receptor source: a woman aged 45-60 years with COVID-19, enrolled during active disease.

The chain is built from TRBV2 and TRBJ1-2; 8 nucleotides align to TRBD1. The germline CDR1 and CDR2 sequences are SNHLY and FYNNEI. This CDR3 has 13 amino acids. V dropped 10 bases and J dropped 0; count of bases not matched to a gene: 4. In nucleotides, the CDR3 is TGTGCCAATGGACAGGGAACTAACTATGGCTACACCTTC. Translating gives CANGQGTNYGYTF.

The chain joins TRBV7-2 to TRBJ2-2; no clear D. Germline V gene sequence: CDR1 SGHTA, CDR2 FQGNSA. The CDR3 contains 19 residues. V lost 0 bases and J 4 bases, leaving 21 bases between the germline ends. The CDR3 loop reads CASSLALLALPKATGELFF. CDR3 bases: TGTGCCAGCAGCTTAGCGTTATTAGCTTTACCAAAAGCCACCGGGGAGCTGTTTTTT.

This rearrangement joins TRBV7-8 to TRBJ2-6, with 7 bases identical to TRBD2. The CDR3 runs 18 residues. V lost 0 bases, J lost 1 base, and 6 bases stayed unmatched. The V gene's germline CDR1 is SGHVS and CDR2 FQNEAQ. CDR3 nucleotide sequence: TGTGCCAGCAGCTTAGCCGGACTAGATCTATCTGGGGCCAACGTCCTGACTTTC. Translation gives CASSLAGLDLSGANVLTF. The full variable domain, rest sourced from reference TRBV7-8 and TRBJ2-6, is GAGVSQSPRYKVAKRGQDVALRCDPISGHVSLFWYQQALGQGPEFLTYFQNEAQLDKSGLPSDRFFAERPEGSVSTLKIQRTQQEDSAVYLCASSLAGLDLSGANVLTFGAGSRLTVL.

The V and J genes are TRBV5-4 and TRBJ2-4; 8 bases are shared with TRBD1. Losses at the gene ends were 5 bases for V and 3 bases for J; bases not matched to a gene: 1. Germline V lookup: CDR1 SGHNT, CDR2 YYREEE (reference sequence). The CDR3 loop spans 13 amino acids. CDR3 loop: CASSTGGKNIQYF. CDR3 nucleotides: TGTGCCAGCAGTACAGGGGGCAAAAACATTCAGTACTTC.

This chain joins TRBV18 and TRBJ2-1, with TRBD2 matching over 9 bases. Trimming cost V 3 bases and J 9 bases; bases outside gene matches: 12. The CDR3 extends over 16 amino acids. Germline CDR1 and CDR2: KGHSH and LQKENI. CDR3 in DNA: TGTGCCAGCTCACCCCCGTTAATAGCGGGAGCCGGTGAGCAGTTCTTC. Translated, it gives CASSPPLIAGAGEQFF.

A single count supports this clone. V is TRBV30 and J is TRBJ2-1; D might be TRBD2 (7 bases). The CDR3 is made up of 22 amino acids. V lost 3 bases to trimming and J lost 7 bases, with 40 bases between them. CDR1 GTSNPN and CDR2 SVGIG come from the germline V gene (reference sequence). CDR3 amino acids: CAWRQKGRGGKRAGEQWNEQFF. The DNA for the CDR3 is TGTGCCTGGAGGCAAAAAGGGCGAGGGGGGAAACGGGCGGGAGAGCAATGGAATGAGCAGTTCTTC.

The rearrangement links TRBV21-1 to TRBJ2-1; the tabulated D call, TRBD2, remains unverified against the DNA. TRBV21-1 is labeled a pseudogene. The CDR3 runs to 18 residues. Here the CDR3 reads CASSPRERRDSHFNEQFF. Here the CDR3 DNA reads TGTGCCAGCAGCCCCCGGGAGAGGAGGGACTCTCACTTTAATGAGCAGTTCTTC.

The J gene is TRBJ2-3, the V gene TRBV24-1, with a tentative D call TRBD1 (5 bases). The CDR3 totals 15 residues. Trimming took off 0 bases at V and 6 bases at J, with 12 bases between the two ends. Germline CDR1 is KGHDR and CDR2 is SFDVKD. Here the CDR3 DNA reads TGTGCCACCAGTGATTTGAGGGGTGTTGCGGATACGCAGTATTTT. Encoded protein: CATSDLRGVADTQYF.

V gene TRBV24-1 combines with J gene TRBJ2-5; D perhaps matches TRBD1 (5 bases). Deletions cut 0 bases from V and 4 bases from J, with 11 bases between. Per the germline V gene, CDR1 is KGHDR and CDR2 is SFDVKD. CDR3 length: 15 residues. The CDR3: CATSDLKGPAETQYF. CDR3 DNA: TGTGCCACCAGTGATTTGAAGGGGCCTGCAGAGACCCAGTACTTC.

This chain links TRBV6-2 or TRBV6-3 with TRBJ1-5; D remains unclear. CDR1 MNHEY and CDR2 SVGEGT come from the germline V gene. Trimming cost V 6 bases and J 2 bases, with 17 bases left between them. CDR3 length: 16 residues. The CDR3 loop reads CASSLSSVVGNQPQHF. The CDR3 region has the DNA TGTGCCAGCAGCCTCTCGAGCGTGGTGGGCAATCAGCCCCAGCATTTT.

The chain uses TRBV11-2 and TRBJ2-1, with 7 bases that match TRBD2. From germline, CDR1 is SGHAT and CDR2 FQNNGV. The V and J ends lost 5 bases and 0 bases, in that order; junction bases with no gene match: 13. The CDR3 runs 18 residues. DNA for the CDR3: TGTGCCAGCAGCCCTGCCCGACTAGCAATAACCTCCTACAATGAGCAGTTCTTC. Translated, it gives CASSPARLAITSYNEQFF.

The chain has TRBV15 and TRBJ2-2, with D tentatively TRBD2 (6 bases). The CDR3 is made up of 16 amino acids. Trimming shortened V by 1 base and J by 7 bases, and 16 bases separated the two germline ends. Germline CDR1 is LNHNV and CDR2 is YYDKDF (reference sequence). CDR3 coding DNA: TGTGCCACCAGCAGAGTTAGGGCTAGCGCGATCGGGGAGCTGTTTTTT. The encoded protein is CATSRVRASAIGELFF.

The chain recombines TRBV24-1 with TRBJ2-2; D may be TRBD1 (6 bases). Per germline, CDR1 KGHDR and CDR2 SFDVKD. V dropped 11 bases and J dropped 1 base, with 10 bases sitting between them. This CDR3 region has 13 residues. Here the CDR3 reads CAIQGENTGELFF. The CDR3 DNA reads TGTGCCATACAGGGTGAGAACACCGGGGAGCTGTTTTTT.

This sequence joins TRBV5-1 and TRBJ1-2, with a weak D call TRBD1 (5 bases). Germline CDR1 is SGHRS and CDR2 is YFSETQ. The CDR3 is made up of 13 amino acids. V lost 3 bases to trimming and J lost 4 bases, with 10 bases between them. The CDR3 is CASSWGGGYGYTF. The DNA for the CDR3 is TGCGCCAGCAGCTGGGGGGGAGGCTATGGCTACACCTTC.

This clone was found once. The rearrangement uses TRBV2 and TRBJ2-3; the match to TRBD2 covers 15 bases. The CDR3 length is 16 residues. Trimming cost V 4 bases and J 5 bases; bases outside gene matches: 4. In germline, CDR1 is SNHLY, CDR2 FYNNEI. The CDR3 bases are TGTGCCAGCAGTGGGACTAGCGGGAGGGGAGGAGATACGCAGTATTTT. Its translation: CASSGTSGRGGDTQYF. The entire variable domain, with the rest obtained from reference TRBV2 and TRBJ2-3, is as follows: EPEVTQTPSHQVTQMGQEVILRCVPISNHLYFYWYRQILGQKVEFLVSFYNNEISEKSEIFDDQFSVERPDGSNFTLKIRSTKLEDSAMYFCASSGTSGRGGDTQYFGPGTRLTVL.

This rearrangement joins TRBV10-1 to TRBJ1-1; perhaps TRBD1 as D (6 bases). CDR1 is WNHNN and CDR2 is SYGVQD in the germline V gene (reference sequence). Trimming pared 6 bases from V and 1 base from J, leaving 12 bases between. This CDR3 spans 14 amino acids. CDR3 nucleotides: TGCGCCAGCAGCCCCGGGACATGGAACACTGAAGCTTTCTTT. Protein: CASSPGTWNTEAFF.

The chain is built from TRBV7-9 and TRBJ1-2; 7 positions agree with TRBD1. Per the germline V gene, CDR1 is SEHNR and CDR2 is FQNEAQ (reference sequence). CDR3 size: 16 residues. V lost 3 bases and J lost 6; bases outside the gene matches: 13. The CDR3 DNA follows: TGTGCCAGCAGCTTTCATAGCGGCCGACAGGGAAATGGCTACACCTTC. Translation: CASSFHSGRQGNGYTF.

This clone turned up a few times. The chain has TRBV5-8 and TRBJ2-7; the D is unclear. The CDR3 length is 15 residues. Between the trimmed V and J ends, which lost 2 bases and 3 bases, there was a span of 15 bases. Germline V gene sequence: CDR1 SGHTS, CDR2 YDEGEE. As DNA, the CDR3 is TGTGCCAGCAGCTTTTTTTCGGTGGGCAACTACGAGCAGTACTTC. This gives the protein CASSFFSVGNYEQYF. Combining the CDR3 with reference TRBV5-8 and TRBJ2-7 gives the whole variable domain EAGVTQSPTHLIKTRGQQATLRCSPISGHTSVYWYQQALGLGLQFLLWYDEGEERNRGNFPPRFSGRQFPNYSSELNVNALELEDSALYLCASSFFSVGNYEQYFGPGTRLTVT.

This clone is a singleton in its sample. The same CDR3 arises from other DNA sequences in this sample as well. The rearrangement uses TRBV27 and TRBJ1-1; D gene ambiguous. In germline, CDR1 is MNHEY, CDR2 SMNVEV (reference sequence). There are 13 residues in the CDR3. V lost 0 bases and J 5 bases, leaving 7 bases between the germline ends. CDR3 amino acids: CASSLSGGTEAFF. DNA for the CDR3: TGTGCCAGCAGTTTATCTGGAGGAACTGAAGCTTTCTTT.

The V call is TRBV25-1, the J call TRBJ1-3, with D possibly matching TRBD1 (5 bases). The CDR3 length is 14 residues. The germline V and J ends were trimmed by 4 bases and 6 bases, with 13 bases remaining between them. Per the germline V gene, CDR1 is MGHDK and CDR2 is SYGVNS. The CDR3 loop is CASSGQGSKNTIYF. Here the CDR3 DNA reads TGTGCCAGCAGTGGGCAGGGCTCGAAAAACACCATATATTTT.

The count of this clone is one. The chain combines TRBV18 with TRBJ2-1; 9 positions agree with TRBD1. The CDR3 runs to 15 residues. From germline, CDR1 is KGHSH and CDR2 LQKENI. V dropped 6 bases and J dropped 3; count of bases not matched to a gene: 6. The CDR3 sequence is CASSEGQGIYNEQFF. In DNA, the CDR3 is TGTGCCAGCTCGGAAGGACAGGGGATCTACAATGAGCAGTTCTTC.